This entry lists 24 T cell receptor beta chains sequenced from one sample in a study of blood T cell repertoires in COVID-19. The protocol was immunoSEQ multiplex PCR, while the TCRdb copy is restricted to in-frame clones and leaves out a portion. The table shows about 180,000 clones, with 84% occurring only once. The specimen was peripheral blood. These receptors were taken from a human donor in a cohort sampled during active COVID-19.

V is TRBV12-3 or TRBV12-4 and J is TRBJ1-1, with D hard to call. The CDR3 is 13 amino acids. The V gene lost 5 bases and the J gene lost 4 bases, with 11 bases spanning the gap. CDR3 sequence: CASSLSRVTEAFF. The CDR3 nucleotides are TGTGCCAGCAGTCTTAGTAGAGTCACTGAAGCTTTCTTT.

The genes are TRBV27 and TRBJ1-2; 7 positions match TRBD1. The CDR3 has 15 residues. The junction had 7 bases not matched to a gene; V was cut back by 5 bases and J by 1 base. Germline CDR1 and CDR2: MNHEY and SMNVEV (reference sequence). The CDR3 loop is CASSPQGQINYGYTF. Here the CDR3 DNA reads TGTGCCAGCAGTCCCCAGGGACAGATTAACTATGGCTACACCTTC.

V usage is TRBV3-1 (or the pseudogene TRBV3-2) and J usage is TRBJ2-1, with no clear D. Germline CDR1 reads LGHDT; CDR2 reads YNNKEL (reference sequence). The V and J ends lost 0 bases and 2 bases respectively, with 8 bases between them. This CDR3 comprises 15 residues. CDR3 DNA: TGTGCCAGCAGCCAAGACTCTCTAGCCTACAATGAGCAGTTCTTC. This encodes CASSQDSLAYNEQFF.

This clone was recorded many times. V usage is TRBV12-3 or TRBV12-4 and J usage is TRBJ2-5; possibly TRBD2 for D (5 bases). The CDR3 spans 12 residues. V dropped 3 bases and J dropped 7 bases, with 9 bases sitting between them. The CDR3 here is CASSFGRGTQYF. As DNA, the CDR3 is TGTGCCAGCAGTTTCGGCCGGGGGACCCAGTACTTC.

This clone was picked up one time. The chain combines TRBV5-1 with TRBJ2-1; D call uncertain. The ends were cut back, 1 base at V and 5 bases at J, with 10 bases in the middle. The CDR3 has 14 amino acids. CDR1 is SGHRS, CDR2 YFSETQ, per germline. DNA of the CDR3: TGCGCCAGCAGCTTGTCTTACCGGGACAATGAGCAGTTCTTC. This translates into CASSLSYRDNEQFF.

The rearrangement joins TRBV3-1 (or the pseudogene TRBV3-2) to TRBJ2-2; D is possibly TRBD1 (7 bases). Trimming shortened V by 7 bases and J by 3 bases, and 12 bases separated the two germline ends. CDR1 is LGHDT and CDR2 is YNNKEL in the germline V gene (reference sequence). The CDR3 consists of 14 residues. The CDR3 region has the DNA TGTGCCAGCAAGTCCAGGGGGGACACCGGGGAGCTGTTTTTT. Translating gives CASKSRGDTGELFF.

The J gene is TRBJ2-1, the V gene TRBV19; D possibly corresponds to TRBD1 (6 bases). Per germline, CDR1 LNHDA and CDR2 SQIVND (reference sequence). V dropped 6 bases and J dropped 0 bases, with 12 bases sitting between them. CDR3 length: 15 residues. CDR3 nucleotide sequence: TGTGCCAGTAGCTTTGACAGGAGCTCCTACAATGAGCAGTTCTTC. It translates to CASSFDRSSYNEQFF.

This rearrangement joins TRBV7-3 to TRBJ2-7, with 9 bases lining up with TRBD2. Germline V CDR1 and CDR2: SGHTA, FQGTGA. Losses at the gene ends were 5 bases for V and 5 bases for J; bases not matched to a gene: 7. The CDR3 runs to 14 residues. The CDR3 is CASSPSGAGDEQYF. CDR3 nucleotide sequence: TGTGCCAGCAGCCCTAGCGGGGCCGGGGACGAGCAGTACTTC.

The rearrangement links TRBV11-2 to TRBJ2-1; D is uncertain. The CDR3 covers 13 residues. The V end lost 2 bases, the J end lost 3 bases, and 5 bases lay between the germline ends. The germline V gene has CDR1 SGHAT and CDR2 FQNNGV. The CDR3 loop is CASSLTNYNEQFF. DNA for the CDR3: TGTGCCAGCAGCTTAACAAACTACAATGAGCAGTTCTTC.

This clone has a handful of counts. The rearrangement joins TRBV2 to TRBJ2-7; the match to TRBD1 covers 9 bases. CDR1 is SNHLY and CDR2 is FYNNEI in the germline V gene. Trimming removed 7 bases from V and 4 bases from J; junction bases left unmatched: 5. The CDR3 length is 13 residues. CDR3 amino acids: CASIFGQGYEQYF. The CDR3, as DNA: TGTGCCAGCATCTTCGGACAGGGGTACGAGCAGTACTTC.

The chain uses TRBV2 and TRBJ2-7; 12 bases are a match to TRBD2. The CDR3 length is 14 residues. V was pared by 4 bases and J by 5 bases, with 3 bases of the junction left unmatched. The germline V gene encodes CDR1 SNHLY and CDR2 FYNNEI. The DNA for the CDR3 is TGTGCCAGCAGTGGGACTAGCGGGGTCCACGAGCAGTACTTC. Translated: CASSGTSGVHEQYF.

This clone turned up a few times. DNA for the CDR3: TGCAGCGCCCCTGGGACACTTAACACTGAAGCTTTCTTT. Translation: CSAPGTLNTEAFF. This chain uses TRBV29-1 with TRBJ1-1; D is possibly TRBD1 (6 bases). The CDR3 spans 13 residues. V was pared by 7 bases and J by 2 bases, with 14 bases between. Germline V gene sequence: CDR1 SQVTM, CDR2 ANQGSEA.

This clone was recorded a few times. CDR3 sequence: CASSVGLGGYEQYF. For the CDR3, the DNA is TGTGCCAGCAGCGTAGGGCTTGGCGGCTACGAGCAGTACTTC. V and J are TRBV9 and TRBJ2-7, with unresolved D. Germline-derived CDR1 and CDR2 are SGDLS and YYNGEE. V was cut by 0 bases and J by 3 bases, with 10 bases left in between. This CDR3 has 14 amino acids.

This chain connects TRBV13 to TRBJ2-7; D may be TRBD1 (5 bases). Trimming removed 5 bases at V and 0 bases at J, with 20 bases between. Germline lookup yields CDR1 PRHDT and CDR2 FYEKMQ (reference sequence). This CDR3 has 17 amino acids. This CDR3 reads CASSPNGHLVRSYEQYF. DNA of the CDR3: TGTGCCAGCAGCCCTAACGGACACCTGGTCCGCTCCTACGAGCAGTACTTC.

V gene TRBV7-3 combines with J gene TRBJ2-1; TRBD2 might be the D (6 bases). CDR3 size: 14 residues. V lost 4 bases to trimming and J lost 7 bases, with 14 bases between them. Looked up from germline, CDR1 is SGHTA and CDR2 is FQGTGA. CDR3 sequence: CASSWGEPNNEQFF. The CDR3 DNA follows: TGTGCCAGCAGCTGGGGGGAACCTAATAATGAGCAGTTCTTC.

The V gene is TRBV12-3 or TRBV12-4, the J gene TRBJ1-1; D perhaps matches TRBD1 (5 bases). The V and J ends lost 5 bases and 5 bases respectively, with 12 bases between them. This CDR3 is built from 13 residues. The CDR3 region is CASSVGHPTEAFF. The CDR3 region has the DNA TGTGCCAGCAGTGTCGGACATCCAACTGAAGCTTTCTTT.

This clone occurred once. The rearrangement uses TRBV7-8 and TRBJ2-6; D ambiguous. Germline V gene sequence: CDR1 SGHVS, CDR2 FQNEAQ. V was clipped by 1 base and J by 0 bases, with 4 bases between them. The CDR3 extends over 15 amino acids. CDR3 DNA: TGTGCCAGCAGCTTAGATCACTCTGGGGCCAACGTCCTGACTTTC. It specifies CASSLDHSGANVLTF.

The V gene is TRBV5-4, the J gene TRBJ1-5; TRBD1 agrees at 8 bases. CDR3 length: 14 residues. Per germline, CDR1 SGHNT and CDR2 YYREEE (reference sequence). The trim removed 4 bases at V and 4 bases at J, leaving 4 bases unmatched. The CDR3 sequence is CASSPGTGNQPQHF. The CDR3 bases are TGTGCCAGCAGCCCCGGGACAGGAAATCAGCCCCAGCATTTT.

J is TRBJ2-7 and V is TRBV29-1, with 7 bases fitting TRBD2. The trim removed 0 bases at V and 6 bases at J, leaving 2 bases unmatched. Germline V CDR1 and CDR2: SQVTM, ANQGSEA. The CDR3 length is 12 residues. CDR3: CSVEDGGGEQYF. CDR3 DNA sequence: TGCAGCGTTGAAGATGGGGGGGGCGAGCAGTACTTC.

This clone was observed once. The V and J genes are TRBV7-3 and TRBJ1-1; a weak D match, TRBD1 (6 bases). Trimming took off 6 bases at V and 2 bases at J, with 13 bases between the two ends. The CDR3 consists of 14 residues. In germline, CDR1 is SGHTA, CDR2 FQGTGA. The CDR3 region is CASSLGGSNTEAFF. DNA of the CDR3: TGTGCCAGCAGTCTAGGGGGTAGTAACACTGAAGCTTTCTTT.

DNA for the CDR3: TGTGCCAGCAGCTTTCGGGCTAGCGTACAAGAGACCCAGTACTTC. Translated: CASSFRASVQETQYF. J is TRBJ2-5 and V is TRBV5-6; TRBD2 is a possible D gene (6 bases). Germline V CDR1 and CDR2: SGHDT, YYEEEE. This CDR3 comprises 15 residues. V was pared by 2 bases and J by 2 bases, with 13 bases between.

This rearrangement joins TRBV9 to TRBJ2-3; TRBD2 agrees at 8 bases. This CDR3 has 16 amino acids. Germline CDR1 and CDR2: SGDLS and YYNGEE. V was clipped by 0 bases and J by 4 bases; unmatched bases: 7. The CDR3 DNA is TGTGCCAGCAGCGTAGGGGACGGGGGGGCCTCAGATACGCAGTATTTT. This sequence encodes CASSVGDGGASDTQYF.

V usage is TRBV5-6 and J usage is TRBJ1-2, with a possible D match to TRBD1 (6 bases). The CDR3 sequence is 15 residues long. CDR1 and CDR2 (germline): SGHDT, YYEEEE. The ends were cut back, 0 bases at V and 1 base at J, with 10 bases in the middle. The CDR3 DNA reads TGTGCCAGCAGCTTGGTGCAGGGGATTAACTATGGCTACACCTTC. Its translation is CASSLVQGINYGYTF.

The chain employs TRBV10-3 and TRBJ2-1, with D uncertain. V was clipped by 0 bases and J by 1 base, with 10 bases between them. This CDR3 spans 16 amino acids. The germline gives CDR1 ENHRY, CDR2 SYGVKD. This CDR3 reads CAISESAPSSYNEQFF. CDR3 sequence (DNA): TGTGCCATCAGTGAGTCAGCTCCCTCGTCCTACAATGAGCAGTTCTTC.